Below, 25 T cell receptor beta chains from the same sample are listed, as sequenced in a study of T-cell reconstitution after alpha-beta-depleted transplantation in children. Unique molecular identifiers were used to barcode this TCRbeta library. MiXCR, applied by TCRdb to the PCR reads, yields one record per CDR3 protein. This sample has tens of thousands of distinct CDR3 sequences, with about 40% found just once. This sample comprised PBMCs, mostly from graft donor cells, obtained 360 days after TCRalphabeta/CD19-depleted stem cell transplant. The source is a male patient aged 10-17 years who had a stem cell transplant for acute lymphoblastic leukemia, so the T cells may come from the graft donor.

The CDR3 DNA reads TGCGCCAGCGGACGGGGGGGCACAGATACGCAGTATTTT. It yields the protein CASGRGGTDTQYF. The chain has TRBV5-1 and TRBJ2-3, with 7 nucleotides matching TRBD2. Trimming cost V 7 bases and J 1 base; bases outside gene matches: 3. The CDR3 is made up of 13 amino acids. CDR1 and CDR2 (germline): SGHRS, YFSETQ.

The genes are TRBV3-1 and TRBJ2-1; 9 nucleotides align to TRBD2. The CDR3 has 15 amino acids. Germline lookup yields CDR1 LGHDT and CDR2 YNNKEL (reference sequence). J was trimmed by 5 bases and V by 4 bases; bases with no gene match: 6. The chain's CDR3 is CASSPLGLADNEQFF. The CDR3 nucleotides are TGTGCCAGCAGCCCCTTGGGACTAGCAGACAATGAGCAGTTCTTC.

This clonotype was seen more than once but under ten times. For the CDR3, the DNA is TGCGCCAGCAGCTCAGAGCGGACAGGTAGCACAGATACGCAGTATTTT. Protein sequence: CASSSERTGSTDTQYF. The V and J genes are TRBV4-1 and TRBJ2-3; TRBD1 agrees at 7 bases. Per germline, CDR1 MGHRA and CDR2 YSYEKL. J gave up 0 bases and V 5 bases, and 8 bases lay outside the gene matches. The CDR3 runs 16 residues.

This clonotype was observed a few times. The rearrangement joins TRBV25-1 to TRBJ2-7; D unresolved. This CDR3 spans 15 amino acids. The germline gives CDR1 MGHDK, CDR2 SYGVNS. Trimming removed 1 base at V and 5 bases at J, with 15 bases between. The CDR3 loop reads CASSEFYPEADEQYF. The CDR3 DNA reads TGTGCCAGCAGTGAATTTTATCCCGAAGCCGACGAGCAGTACTTC.

The chain couples TRBV20-1 to TRBJ2-1; 8 bases map to TRBD2. This CDR3 contains 15 residues. CDR1 DFQATT and CDR2 SNEGSKA come from the germline V gene (reference sequence). J lost 4 bases, V lost 4 bases, and 9 bases had no gene match. This chain's CDR3 is CSATKAGEGYNEQFF. As DNA, the CDR3 is TGCAGTGCTACTAAAGCGGGAGAAGGGTACAATGAGCAGTTCTTC.

This rearrangement joins TRBV5-1 to TRBJ2-3, with 9 bases fitting TRBD1. Losses at the gene ends were 1 base for V and 4 bases for J; bases not matched to a gene: 4. Germline CDR1 reads SGHRS; CDR2 reads YFSETQ. The CDR3 is made up of 15 amino acids. The CDR3 DNA sequence: TGCGCCAGCAGCTTGACAGGGGGCGCATCAGATACGCAGTATTTT. Residues: CASSLTGGASDTQYF. Combining the CDR3 with reference TRBV5-1 and TRBJ2-3 gives the whole variable domain KAGVTQTPRYLIKTRGQQVTLSCSPISGHRSVSWYQQTPGQGLQFLFEYFSETQRNKGNFPGRFSGRQFSNSRSEMNVSTLELGDSALYLCASSLTGGASDTQYFGPGTRLTVL.

This sequence joins TRBV2 and TRBJ2-3; TRBD2 agrees at 14 bases. Germline V CDR1 and CDR2: SNHLY, FYNNEI. Trimming removed 6 bases from V and 3 bases from J; junction bases left unmatched: 11. The CDR3 sequence is 18 residues long. CDR3 nucleotides: TGTGCCAGCAGGGACCGGACTAGCGGGAGGAGGCTGACAGATACGCAGTATTTT. Its translation: CASRDRTSGRRLTDTQYF.

The V and J genes are TRBV12-3 or TRBV12-4 and TRBJ2-1, with 8 bases aligning to TRBD2. The CDR3 contains 14 residues. V gave up 10 bases and J gave up 8 bases; unmatched junction bases: 13. The CDR3 loop is CAIGIGTSKDEQFF. The CDR3 bases are TGTGCCATCGGTATAGGGACTAGTAAGGATGAGCAGTTCTTC.

The chain couples TRBV12-3 or TRBV12-4 to TRBJ2-1; 9 bases align to TRBD1. The CDR3 sequence is 15 residues long. V lost 3 bases and J lost 4; bases outside the gene matches: 4. DNA of the CDR3: TGTGCCAGCAGTTTCGAGACAGGGGGATACAATGAGCAGTTCTTC. Amino acids: CASSFETGGYNEQFF.

This chain connects TRBV5-6 to TRBJ2-7, with 7 bases matching TRBD2. The CDR3 sequence is 16 residues long. In germline, CDR1 is SGHDT, CDR2 YYEEEE. V trimming: 0 bases; J trimming: 6 bases; junction bases outside the gene matches: 12. The CDR3 reads CASSLGPREGLGEQYF. Written as DNA, the CDR3 is TGTGCCAGCAGCTTGGGGCCGAGGGAGGGCCTTGGCGAGCAGTACTTC.

This clonotype has only a few counts. The V call is TRBV5-1, the J call TRBJ2-1; 8 bases are a match to TRBD1. This CDR3 is 15 amino acids long. The germline CDR1 and CDR2 sequences are SGHRS and YFSETQ. J was trimmed by 7 bases and V by 0 bases; bases with no gene match: 6. CDR3 DNA: TGCGCCAGCAGCTTGGCAGGGGGCGCGGGGAATGAGCAGTTCTTC. Translating it yields CASSLAGGAGNEQFF.

This rearrangement joins TRBV10-3 to TRBJ2-2, with D possibly matching TRBD1 (5 bases). Trimming shortened V by 3 bases and J by 2 bases, and 7 bases separated the two germline ends. This CDR3 contains 14 residues. Germline CDR1 reads ENHRY; CDR2 reads SYGVKD. The CDR3 loop reads CAISERGNTGELFF. CDR3 sequence (DNA): TGTGCCATCAGTGAAAGGGGAAACACCGGGGAGCTGTTTTTT.

V is TRBV10-3 and J is TRBJ2-5; 7 bases match TRBD1. The CDR3 covers 15 residues. V was clipped by 3 bases and J by 5 bases; unmatched bases: 9. Germline values: CDR1 ENHRY, CDR2 SYGVKD. The CDR3 DNA sequence: TGTGCCATCAGTGATACAGACAGGGTTGGGGAGACCCAGTACTTC. Translation: CAISDTDRVGETQYF.

V gene TRBV11-2 combines with J gene TRBJ2-3, with 10 bases aligning to TRBD2. Trimming cost V 5 bases and J 1 base; bases outside gene matches: 3. The V gene's germline CDR1 is SGHAT and CDR2 FQNNGV. The CDR3 contains 15 residues. The CDR3 is CASSHGTSGTDTQYF. CDR3 DNA sequence: TGTGCCAGCAGCCATGGGACTAGCGGCACAGATACGCAGTATTTT. Filled out from reference TRBV11-2 and TRBJ2-3, the complete variable domain reads EAGVAQSPRYKIIEKRQSVAFWCNPISGHATLYWYQQILGQGPKLLIQFQNNGVVDDSQLPKDRFSAERLKGVDSTLKIQPAKLEDSAVYLCASSHGTSGTDTQYFGPGTRLTVL.

This chain links TRBV9 with TRBJ2-1, with D perhaps assigned TRBD1 or TRBD2 (5 bases each). Germline V lookup: CDR1 SGDLS, CDR2 YYNGEE. V gave up 4 bases and J gave up 3 bases, with 17 bases separating them. The CDR3 spans 16 residues. In DNA, the CDR3 is TGTGCCAGCAGCCCATGGGGGACGAGAGGCTACAATGAGCAGTTCTTC. Protein sequence: CASSPWGTRGYNEQFF.

This chain links TRBV18 with TRBJ2-1; D unresolved. V was shortened by 0 bases and J by 8 bases, with 8 bases between the two germline ends. Germline-derived CDR1 and CDR2 are KGHSH and LQKENI. The CDR3 has 13 residues. CDR3 amino acids: CASSPPGGDEQFF. CDR3 bases: TGTGCCAGCTCACCACCGGGTGGTGATGAGCAGTTCTTC.

The chain couples TRBV28 to TRBJ2-7, with 8 bases matching TRBD1. The germline gives CDR1 MDHEN, CDR2 SYDVKM. The CDR3 is 15 amino acids. V lost 5 bases, J lost 2 bases, and 8 bases stayed unmatched. Here the CDR3 DNA reads TGTGCCAGCAGTCCTTGGACAGGGATACCCTACGAGCAGTACTTC. Protein: CASSPWTGIPYEQYF.

The sample holds a few counts of this clonotype. The V and J genes are TRBV12-3 or TRBV12-4 and TRBJ2-2; D remains unclear. V shed 6 bases and J shed 0 bases, with 8 bases lying between them. The CDR3 is 14 residues long. CDR3 sequence reads: CASSQSANTGELFF. CDR3 nucleotide sequence: TGTGCCAGCAGCCAAAGCGCGAACACCGGGGAGCTGTTTTTT.

This clonotype was picked up a small number of times. The rearrangement joins TRBV12-3 or TRBV12-4 to TRBJ2-3, with unresolved D. The V gene lost 3 bases and the J gene lost 6 bases, with 7 bases spanning the gap. CDR3 length: 12 amino acids. CDR3 loop: CASSFRRDTQYF. In DNA form, the CDR3 reads TGTGCCAGCAGTTTCCGCCGGGATACGCAGTATTTT.

V and J are TRBV4-1 and TRBJ2-7, with 7 bases aligning to TRBD1. CDR1 and CDR2 (germline): MGHRA, YSYEKL. The CDR3 contains 13 residues. V lost 3 bases, J lost 3 bases, and 2 bases stayed unmatched. The CDR3 sequence: CASSHRQGYEQYF. DNA for the CDR3: TGCGCCAGCAGCCACCGACAGGGCTACGAGCAGTACTTC.

This clonotype was recorded a few times. The chain combines TRBV12-3 or TRBV12-4 with TRBJ1-5; D ambiguous. V gave up 1 base and J gave up 3 bases, with 7 bases separating them. CDR3 size: 14 residues. As DNA, the CDR3 is TGTGCCAGCAGTTTAGGTCAGCACAATCAGCCCCAGCATTTT. Protein: CASSLGQHNQPQHF.

This clonotype was counted only a few times. The V and J genes are TRBV7-9 and TRBJ2-1, with 8 positions matching TRBD1. The CDR3 contains 14 residues. V was clipped by 0 bases and J by 16 bases; unmatched bases: 11. Germline loops: CDR1 SEHNR, CDR2 FQNEAQ (reference sequence). CDR3 in DNA: TGTGCCAGCAGCTTAGCAGTCGTTGGACAGGGTTTTTTCTTC. Translation gives CASSLAVVGQGFFF.

This clonotype was counted only a few times. This chain joins TRBV20-1 and TRBJ2-1; 8 bases agree with TRBD1. Germline V gene sequence: CDR1 DFQATT, CDR2 SNEGSKA (reference sequence). With 1 base clipped from V and 7 bases from J, the junction kept 12 bases outside the gene matches. This CDR3 is 16 amino acids long. DNA of the CDR3: TGCAGTGCTAGAGCCTGGGACAGGCCCAAATTTAATGAGCAGTTCTTC. The encoded protein is CSARAWDRPKFNEQFF.

This chain joins TRBV6-5 and TRBJ2-7; 8 bases align to TRBD1. V shed 4 bases, J shed 1 base, and the junction held 6 bases outside the gene matches. The CDR3 is 15 amino acids. Germline V gene sequence: CDR1 MNHEY, CDR2 SVGAGI. The CDR3 sequence: CASSSRQGPSYEQYF. The CDR3 DNA reads TGTGCCAGCAGTTCGAGACAGGGGCCTTCCTACGAGCAGTACTTC.

This chain joins TRBV27 and TRBJ2-2; D is unclear. Germline CDR1 MNHEY, CDR2 SMNVEV (reference sequence). Trimming left V 3 bases short and J 4 bases short, with 9 bases between. The CDR3 is 14 residues long. CDR3 in DNA: TGTGCCAGCAGTTTGGTAATGGCCACCGGGGAGCTGTTTTTT. Translating it yields CASSLVMATGELFF.